One sample yielded the 13 T cell receptor beta chains listed below, sequenced in a study of OX40 agonist ivuxolimab in advanced cancers. Library preparation employed the immunoSEQ multiplex PCR assay. TCRdb provides this immuneACCESS table in a form limited to in-frame rearrangements. Some clones are lacking; in checked studies, under half of them reflect an unresolved V gene, and why the rest are absent is not known. The sample table records under 95,000 clones; about 82% of these occur just once. About 6.9% of the sample comes from the top ten. Sequencing used CD4+ or CD8+ T cells sorted from blood, obtained in a trial of the OX40 agonist ivuxolimab. Every receptor here comes from an adult with an advanced solid tumor such as melanoma, head and neck, liver or kidney cancer.

The chain joins TRBV29-1 to TRBJ2-3; D is undetermined. V was cut by 7 bases and J by 4 bases, with 9 bases left in between. This CDR3 is 11 amino acids long. Germline V gives CDR1 SQVTM, CDR2 ANQGSEA. The CDR3 is CSAPIADTQYF. The CDR3 DNA reads as TGCAGCGCTCCCATTGCAGATACGCAGTATTTT.

About this clone itself: The same CDR3 arises from other DNA sequences in this sample as well. The chain carries TRBV6-6 and TRBJ2-7; TRBD2 agrees at 7 bases. V gave up 0 bases and J gave up 2 bases; unmatched junction bases: 4. In germline, CDR1 is MNHNY, CDR2 SVGAGI (reference sequence). The CDR3 consists of 15 residues. The CDR3, as DNA: TGTGCCAGCAGTTACTCGACGGGGGGTCCCTACGAGCAGTACTTC. Protein: CASSYSTGGPYEQYF.

V is TRBV6-1 and J is TRBJ1-1, with TRBD1 as a possible D gene (6 bases). Germline V gives CDR1 MNHNS, CDR2 SASEGT. The CDR3 totals 16 residues. Trimming removed 3 bases at V and 0 bases at J, with 14 bases between. This CDR3 is CASSDGQTTMNTEAFF. For the CDR3, the DNA is TGTGCCAGCAGTGATGGACAGACCACCATGAACACTGAAGCTTTCTTT.

This clone was detected only a few times. The genes are TRBV7-3 and TRBJ2-1; perhaps TRBD2 as D (6 bases). This CDR3 region has 15 residues. V lost 5 bases and J lost 7, with 18 bases in between. The germline V gene encodes CDR1 SGHTA and CDR2 FQGTGA. In DNA, the CDR3 is TGTGCCAGCAGCCCACGGGGACTGGGTCGGAATGAGCAGTTCTTC. This gives the protein CASSPRGLGRNEQFF.

The chain is built from TRBV6-6 and TRBJ1-1; 7 nucleotides align to TRBD1. J gave up 1 base and V 6 bases, and 2 bases lay outside the gene matches. Germline-derived CDR1 and CDR2 are MNHNY and SVGAGI (reference sequence). The CDR3 loop spans 13 amino acids. CDR3 region: CASRQGRNTEAFF. CDR3 coding DNA: TGTGCCAGCAGACAGGGGAGGAACACTGAAGCTTTCTTT.

The gene calls are TRBV2 and TRBJ2-5, with 8 bases fitting TRBD2. The V and J ends lost 8 bases and 7 bases, in that order; junction bases with no gene match: 9. The CDR3 sequence is 13 residues long. Germline V gives CDR1 SNHLY, CDR2 FYNNEI. The CDR3 DNA sequence: TGTGCCAGCCAGCGGGAGTCGGGGCGGACCCAGTACTTC. Translation gives CASQRESGRTQYF. Together with reference TRBV2 and TRBJ2-5, the CDR3 gives the full variable domain: EPEVTQTPSHQVTQMGQEVILRCVPISNHLYFYWYRQILGQKVEFLVSFYNNEISEKSEIFDDQFSVERPDGSNFTLKIRSTKLEDSAMYFCASQRESGRTQYFGPGTRLLVL.

The chain carries TRBV6-1 and TRBJ1-5; D unresolved. The CDR3 consists of 13 residues. Germline values: CDR1 MNHNS, CDR2 SASEGT. The V end lost 2 bases, the J end lost 4 bases, and 6 bases lay between the germline ends. CDR3: CASSERENQPQHF. CDR3 in DNA: TGTGCCAGCAGTGAACGAGAGAATCAGCCCCAGCATTTT.

CDR3 sequence reads: CASRRGYEQYF. The CDR3 DNA is TGTGCCAGCAGGAGGGGGTACGAGCAGTACTTC. The V and J genes are TRBV2 and TRBJ2-5; perhaps TRBD1 as D (6 bases). Gene TRBJ2-7 matches the end of the DNA better, so the J call may be wrong. Germline V lookup: CDR1 SNHLY, CDR2 FYNNEI. The CDR3 extends over 11 amino acids.

The rearrangement links TRBV11-3 to TRBJ2-5, with D possibly called TRBD1 or TRBD2 (5 bases each). From germline, CDR1 is SGHNT and CDR2 YENEEA. The ends were cut back, 3 bases at V and 4 bases at J, with 9 bases in the middle. This CDR3 is 13 amino acids long. CDR3 protein: CASSLGDGETQYF. The CDR3 DNA follows: TGTGCCAGCAGCTTGGGGGACGGAGAGACCCAGTACTTC.

This clone was seen a handful of times. The V and J genes are TRBV5-1 and TRBJ1-3, with 7 bases fitting TRBD1. The CDR3 sequence is 17 residues long. Germline CDR1 SGHRS, CDR2 YFSETQ. V trimming: 6 bases; J trimming: 0 bases; junction bases outside the gene matches: 12. The CDR3 nucleotides read TGCGCCAGCACCCCGGGACAGCTCTTCGCCTCTGGAAACACCATATATTTT. It codes for CASTPGQLFASGNTIYF.

DNA of the CDR3: TGTGCCAGTAGTATACGAGGGGCAAACCAAGAGACCCAGTACTTC. Its translation is CASSIRGANQETQYF. The V and J genes are TRBV19 and TRBJ2-5; D tentatively fits TRBD1 or TRBD2 (5 bases each). Germline V gene data show CDR1 as LNHDA and CDR2 as SQIVND (reference sequence). The CDR3 contains 15 residues. Trimming removed 2 bases at V and 0 bases at J, with 10 bases between.

By sample fraction, this clone is medium-sized. This chain links TRBV2 with TRBJ1-1, with TRBD1 as a possible D gene (5 bases). This CDR3 has 14 residues. Germline V CDR1 and CDR2: SNHLY, FYNNEI. Trimming took off 3 bases at V and 1 base at J, with 9 bases between the two ends. The CDR3 loop reads CASSDFGGNTEAFF. The CDR3 DNA reads as TGTGCCAGCAGTGATTTTGGGGGGAACACTGAAGCTTTCTTT.

This chain links TRBV30 with TRBJ2-5; maybe TRBD1 (6 bases). Per germline, CDR1 GTSNPN and CDR2 SVGIG (reference sequence). CDR3 length equals 12 residues. Trimming took 8 bases from V and 6 from J, leaving 16 bases between them. CDR3 DNA: TGTGCCCTGCGGACAGCTAGGAAGACCCAGTACTTC. Translation gives CALRTARKTQYF.